This note documents a single T cell receptor (beta chain) sequence. Its cognate antigen is unknown. CDR3 length equals 16 residues. Trimming took 1 base from V and 1 from J, leaving 15 bases between them. CDR1 and CDR2 (germline): SGHDT, YYEEEE. The source of the sample is a study of beta chain features in type 1 diabetes. The study, taken as a whole, reports: Lower insertion and higher deletion counts appeared at VDJ junctions in type 1 diabetes patients. When Type 1 diabetes patients were examined, their TCRB CDR3s proved moderately but significantly shorter in all four CD4+ subsets.

Of the isolated RNA, all was reverse transcribed, and so the sequenced material was expressed TCRB transcripts. It was found that naive, central memory and regulatory T cell samples averaged around 3.5 million reads. Generated by immunoSEQ multiplex PCR, the TCRdb table keeps only in-frame clones and is missing some. The data contain a few hundred thousand clones, roughly 13% of them singletons. The chain couples TRBV5-6 to TRBJ2-7; D perhaps matches TRBD2 (7 bases). The sequencing sample was made of naive CD4+ T cells from blood. This receptor was identified in a young man with type 1 diabetes. CDR3 sequence: CASSLPPGGQSYEQYF. The CDR3, as DNA: TGTGCCAGCAGCTTGCCTCCCGGGGGGCAGTCCTACGAGCAGTACTTC.